Presented here are 25 T cell receptor beta chains from one specimen sequenced in a study of cytomegalovirus exposure and HLA in healthy donors. PCR used 60 Vbeta primers and 13 Jbeta primers. Sequencing used immunoSEQ multiplex PCR; TCRdb keeps in-frame clones, though not all of them. Here the sample spans 250,000 to 350,000 clones, around 80% being singletons. The source material was PBMCs. Receptors were obtained from a girl under 10 years old in good health and CMV-seronegative.

V gene TRBV18 combines with J gene TRBJ2-4, with 8 bases lining up with TRBD1. The CDR3 loop spans 17 amino acids. The germline CDR1 and CDR2 sequences are KGHSH and LQKENI. The V and J ends lost 6 bases and 7 bases, in that order; junction bases with no gene match: 17. The CDR3 region has the DNA TGTGCCAGCTCTCTTATCGCCGGGACAGGTCTATTGAACATTCAGTACTTC. This encodes CASSLIAGTGLLNIQYF.

The rearrangement joins TRBV5-4 to TRBJ2-3; TRBD2 matches at 10 bases. CDR1 is SGHNT and CDR2 is YYREEE in the germline V gene (reference sequence). The CDR3 is 16 residues long. J gave up 3 bases and V 1 base, and 5 bases lay outside the gene matches. CDR3 sequence reads: CASSLSVSGRTDTQYF. In DNA form, the CDR3 reads TGTGCCAGCAGCTTGAGCGTTAGCGGGAGGACAGATACGCAGTATTTT.

The chain employs TRBV6-5 and TRBJ2-1; 7 bases match TRBD1. Per germline, CDR1 MNHEY and CDR2 SVGAGI. There are 16 residues in the CDR3. Trimming at V came to 4 bases and at J to 2 bases, leaving 8 bases not matched to a gene. This CDR3 is CASSSTPQGTYNEQFF. As DNA, the CDR3 is TGTGCCAGCAGTTCCACCCCACAGGGGACCTACAATGAGCAGTTCTTC.

This clone showed up just once. The chain is built from TRBV7-3 and TRBJ1-5; possible D gene TRBD1, 5 bases. This CDR3 comprises 13 residues. The germline V gene encodes CDR1 SGHTA and CDR2 FQGTGA. V lost 5 bases to trimming and J lost 5 bases, with 10 bases between them. Here the CDR3 DNA reads TGTGCCAGCAGCCGGGGGAACGATCAGCCCCAGCATTTT. Translated: CASSRGNDQPQHF.

The chain links TRBV10-3 to TRBJ1-5, with D tentatively TRBD1 (5 bases). Trimming removed 4 bases at V and 4 bases at J, with 11 bases between. The CDR3 has 14 residues. Germline V gives CDR1 ENHRY, CDR2 SYGVKD. The CDR3 protein is CAISGQGLNQPQHF. The CDR3 DNA follows: TGTGCCATCAGTGGGCAGGGATTAAATCAGCCCCAGCATTTT.

The rearrangement joins TRBV5-1 to TRBJ2-7; D perhaps matches TRBD1 (6 bases). The germline gives CDR1 SGHRS, CDR2 YFSETQ. The CDR3 covers 13 residues. Trimming took 3 bases from V and 2 from J, leaving 9 bases between them. CDR3 sequence reads: CASSSTGTYEQYF. The CDR3 DNA follows: TGCGCCAGCAGCTCCACAGGGACCTACGAGCAGTACTTC.

The chain couples TRBV6-4 to TRBJ1-1; D might be TRBD1 (5 bases). CDR3 size: 17 residues. The germline CDR1 and CDR2 sequences are MRHNA and SNTAGT. V dropped 0 bases and J dropped 2 bases, with 16 bases sitting between them. This chain's CDR3 is CASSDSIRGWRNTEAFF. In DNA, the CDR3 is TGTGCCAGCAGTGACTCAATAAGGGGATGGCGAAACACTGAAGCTTTCTTT.

The chain employs TRBV9 and TRBJ2-7; 16 nucleotides line up with TRBD2. CDR1 and CDR2 (germline): SGDLS, YYNGEE. CDR3 size: 16 residues. Trimming took 3 bases from V and 7 from J; bases not matched to a gene: 7. Here the CDR3 reads CASSGPGLAGGEEQYF. The CDR3 DNA reads TGTGCCAGCAGCGGTCCGGGACTAGCGGGGGGGGAAGAGCAGTACTTC.

This chain connects TRBV2 to TRBJ2-7, with D perhaps TRBD1 (6 bases). In germline, CDR1 is SNHLY, CDR2 FYNNEI. This CDR3 is 14 amino acids long. V lost 10 bases and J lost 0, with 16 bases in between. CDR3 in amino acids: CAIRRDTFSYEQYF. CDR3 coding DNA: TGTGCCATCCGCCGGGACACTTTCTCCTACGAGCAGTACTTC.

The chain couples TRBV10-3 to TRBJ2-7, with TRBD2 matching 12 bases. In germline, CDR1 is ENHRY, CDR2 SYGVKD. The CDR3 is 15 amino acids. The trim removed 10 bases at V and 3 bases at J, leaving 10 bases unmatched. The CDR3 sequence: CATNFPGLAGYEQYF. CDR3 DNA: TGTGCCACCAACTTTCCGGGACTAGCGGGCTACGAGCAGTACTTC.

This clone was counted between two and nine times. Relative to the germline gene, one junction end is altered; a read error may explain this. This sample includes further DNA sequences coding for the same CDR3. The chain employs TRBV5-4 and TRBJ1-2; 12 positions match TRBD1. CDR1 and CDR2 from the germline V gene are SGHNT and YYREEE (reference sequence). The CDR3 runs to 18 residues. CDR3 nucleotides: TGCGCCAGCAGCTTCGGCCAGGGACAGGGGGCCCCCACCTATGGCTACACCTTC. Its translation is CASSFGQGQGAPTYGYTF.

The chain combines TRBV6-5 with TRBJ2-7; 9 nucleotides align to TRBD2. V shed 2 bases, J shed 1 base, and the junction held 3 bases outside the gene matches. From germline, CDR1 is MNHEY and CDR2 SVGAGI. CDR3 length: 15 residues. The CDR3 spells CASSYLLAGSYEQYF. For the CDR3, the DNA is TGTGCCAGCAGTTACCTACTAGCGGGTTCCTACGAGCAGTACTTC.

This chain connects TRBV21-1 to TRBJ1-2. TRBV21-1 is designated a pseudogene. The CDR3 sequence is 16 residues long. CDR3: CASSKSGGRDANGYTF. The CDR3 coding sequence is TGTGCCAGCAGCAAAAGTGGCGGGCGTGATGCGAATGGCTACACCTTC.

The V call is TRBV5-4, the J call TRBJ2-7; tentative D call: TRBD1 (7 bases). Germline lookup yields CDR1 SGHNT and CDR2 YYREEE (reference sequence). This CDR3 is 14 amino acids long. Trimming left V 3 bases short and J 2 bases short, with 12 bases between. The CDR3 region has the DNA TGTGCCAGCAGCTCCTCCAGGGGGGCCTACGAGCAGTACTTC. Translation gives CASSSSRGAYEQYF.

The V gene is TRBV13, the J gene TRBJ2-1; D is ambiguous. Germline V gene sequence: CDR1 PRHDT, CDR2 FYEKMQ (reference sequence). V lost 5 bases, J lost 8 bases, and 13 bases lay in between. CDR3 size: 13 residues. The CDR3 region is CASSPVRGYEQFF. The CDR3 DNA is TGTGCCAGCAGCCCCGTGCGCGGCTATGAGCAGTTCTTC.

The genes are TRBV7-9 and TRBJ1-5; 7 positions match TRBD1. Germline V gives CDR1 SEHNR, CDR2 FQNEAQ (reference sequence). The junction had 8 bases not matched to a gene; V was cut back by 4 bases and J by 5 bases. The CDR3 length is 15 residues. The CDR3 region is CASSSGTVSYQPQHF. CDR3 nucleotide sequence: TGTGCCAGCAGCTCAGGGACAGTCTCATATCAGCCCCAGCATTTT.

The gene calls are TRBV6-6 and TRBJ2-7, with 7 bases identical to TRBD1. The CDR3 consists of 13 residues. CDR1 is MNHNY and CDR2 is SVGAGI in the germline V gene (reference sequence). Trimming at V came to 8 bases and at J to 2 bases, leaving 6 bases not matched to a gene. The CDR3 DNA sequence: TGTGCCAGCGGAACAGGGGCCACCTACGAGCAGTACTTC. Translated: CASGTGATYEQYF.

This clone was detected a few times. V gene TRBV5-1 combines with J gene TRBJ2-3, with 8 bases that match TRBD1. Per germline, CDR1 SGHRS and CDR2 YFSETQ. This CDR3 is built from 14 residues. The V and J ends lost 4 bases and 6 bases, in that order; junction bases with no gene match: 7. CDR3 protein: CASSGQGNTDTQYF. The CDR3 nucleotides are TGCGCCAGCAGCGGACAGGGTAATACGGATACGCAGTATTTT.

This rearrangement joins TRBV4-1 to TRBJ1-6, with D possibly TRBD1 on 5 matching bases. The CDR3 runs to 17 residues. CDR1 is MGHRA, CDR2 YSYEKL, per germline. Trimming removed 2 bases from V and 0 bases from J, with 11 bases in between. Written as DNA, the CDR3 is TGCGCCAGCAGCCAAAAACAGGACGTCTCCTATAATTCACCCCTCCACTTT. Its translation: CASSQKQDVSYNSPLHF.

The rearrangement joins TRBV7-8 to TRBJ1-4; D is possibly TRBD1 (6 bases). The CDR3 is made up of 17 amino acids. The V end lost 3 bases, the J end lost 2 bases, and 16 bases lay between the germline ends. In germline, CDR1 is SGHVS, CDR2 FQNEAQ. CDR3 in amino acids: CASSFNEGGLTNEKLFF. The DNA for the CDR3 is TGTGCCAGCAGCTTTAATGAGGGGGGGTTGACTAATGAAAAACTGTTTTTT.

The CDR3 nucleotides are TGCGCCAGCAGCCAAGGCCCCAGGGAAAACACTGAAGCTTTCTTT. Amino acids: CASSQGPRENTEAFF. J is TRBJ1-1 and V is TRBV4-1; D is possibly TRBD1 (5 bases). The CDR3 sequence is 15 residues long. With 1 base removed from V and 2 bases from J, the gap between germline ends came to 11 bases. CDR1 and CDR2 (germline): MGHRA, YSYEKL.

The chain joins TRBV29-1 to TRBJ2-3; 8 positions match TRBD2. This CDR3 contains 14 residues. V trimming: 4 bases; J trimming: 3 bases; junction bases outside the gene matches: 6. CDR1 SQVTM and CDR2 ANQGSEA come from the germline V gene. CDR3: CSVGLRGGTDTQYF. As DNA, the CDR3 is TGCAGCGTTGGTTTACGGGGGGGGACAGATACGCAGTATTTT.

This clone was seen a few times. V and J are TRBV7-2 and TRBJ1-4; 8 bases agree with TRBD1. The CDR3 is 18 residues long. CDR1 and CDR2 from the germline V gene are SGHTA and FQGNSA. The trim removed 3 bases at V and 3 bases at J, leaving 12 bases unmatched. This CDR3 reads CASSFRGTGISSNEKLFF. CDR3 nucleotide sequence: TGTGCCAGCAGCTTCCGGGGGACAGGAATTTCTTCTAATGAAAAACTGTTTTTT.

This clone was seen only once. The chain employs TRBV28 and TRBJ2-7; 8 bases fit TRBD1. The CDR3 loop spans 16 amino acids. Germline V gene data show CDR1 as MDHEN and CDR2 as SYDVKM. The V and J ends lost 6 bases and 5 bases, in that order; junction bases with no gene match: 15. CDR3 DNA: TGTGCCAGCAGCTTTGTTTCGGACAGGGAAGGCGACGAGCAGTACTTC. This encodes CASSFVSDREGDEQYF.

The V gene is TRBV4-2, the J gene TRBJ2-7, with TRBD2 identical over 9 bases. The V gene's germline CDR1 is LGHNA and CDR2 YNFKEQ. There are 15 residues in the CDR3. Trimming cost V 3 bases and J 0 bases; bases outside gene matches: 3. CDR3 in amino acids: CASSQISGSSYEQYF. The CDR3 coding sequence is TGTGCCAGCAGCCAGATTAGCGGGAGCTCCTACGAGCAGTACTTC.